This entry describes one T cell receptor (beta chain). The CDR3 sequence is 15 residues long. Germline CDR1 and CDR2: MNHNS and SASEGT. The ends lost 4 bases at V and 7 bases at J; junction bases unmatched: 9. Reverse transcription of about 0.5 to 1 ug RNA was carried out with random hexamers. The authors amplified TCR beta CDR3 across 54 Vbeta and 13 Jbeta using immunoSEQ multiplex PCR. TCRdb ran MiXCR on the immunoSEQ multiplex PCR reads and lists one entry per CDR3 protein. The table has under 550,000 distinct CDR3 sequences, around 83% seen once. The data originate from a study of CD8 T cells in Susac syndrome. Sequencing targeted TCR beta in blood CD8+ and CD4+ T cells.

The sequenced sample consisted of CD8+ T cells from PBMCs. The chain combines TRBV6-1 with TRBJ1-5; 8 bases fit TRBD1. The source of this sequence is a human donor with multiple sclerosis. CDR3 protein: CASSARTGYGQPQHF. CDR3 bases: TGTGCCAGCAGTGCCAGGACAGGGTACGGGCAGCCCCAGCATTTT.